This T cell receptor beta chain was sequenced for a study of control samples from healthy donors and cancer patients. Clones were read by immunoSEQ multiplex PCR, and TCRdb kept only the in-frame ones, dropping some. The repertoire holds roughly 160,000 clones, with around 90% as singletons. The germline CDR1 and CDR2 sequences are SGHRS and YFSETQ. CDR3 size: 14 residues. V lost 7 bases and J lost 4, with 17 bases in between. Material: blood. V usage is TRBV5-1 and J usage is TRBJ1-2; perhaps TRBD1 as D (5 bases). The receptor's source is a woman aged 25 to 39 in good health. This chain's CDR3 is CASHTGSPIYGYTF. Written as DNA, the CDR3 is TGCGCCAGCCACACAGGCAGCCCTATCTATGGCTACACCTTC.